This is a list of T cell receptor beta chains from one sample in a study of technical replicates of blood from a handful of donors. The assay was immunoSEQ multiplex PCR, and TCRdb's table has in-frame clones only and misses some. The sample carries approximately 82,000 clones, around 92% recorded once. Material: T cells isolated from PBMCs. The receptors here all came from a human donor in good health. Some clones in this sample may be carry-over from other donors' samples. The CDR3 runs from the conserved cysteine through the conserved F or W. A D gene is named only where the DNA matches it firmly. Part of the rows lack a size; the others show once, few, many or a class for expanded clones.

clone size	J gene	D gene	V gene	CDR3 protein	CDR3 DNA
-	TRBJ2-1	TRBD1	TRBV28	CASRRTGSVEQFF	TGTGCCAGCAGAAGGACAGGGTCTGTTGAGCAGTTCTTC
-	TRBJ1-2	TRBD1	TRBV6-4	CASSPVTGGNYGYTF	TGTGCCAGCAGCCCAGTGACAGGGGGAAACTATGGCTACACCTTC
-	TRBJ1-1	-	TRBV18	CASSPSFSNTEAFF	TGTGCCAGCTCACCATCTTTTTCGAACACTGAAGCTTTCTTT
-	TRBJ2-5	-	TRBV4-2	CASSQFSSITGSQETQYF	TGTGCCAGCAGCCAATTTAGCTCTATTACCGGGTCCCAAGAGACCCAGTACTTC
once	TRBJ2-7	-	TRBV6-5	CASSFDSNTYEQYF	TGTGCCAGCAGTTTTGACAGCAATACCTACGAGCAGTACTTC
-	TRBJ2-5	TRBD2	TRBV5-4	CASSAGLAGVETQYF	TGTGCCAGCAGCGCGGGACTAGCGGGAGTAGAGACCCAGTACTTC
-	TRBJ2-2	-	TRBV11-3	CASSLVSSSNTGELFF	TGTGCCAGCAGCTTAGTTTCGAGCTCCAACACCGGGGAGCTGTTTTTT
once	TRBJ2-5	TRBD2	TRBV27	CASSFRGGSLETQYF	TGTGCCAGCAGTTTCCGGGGCGGGAGCCTCGAGACCCAGTACTTC
-	TRBJ1-3	-	TRBV5-1	CASSLVGGADLLSGNTIYF	TGCGCCAGCAGCTTGGTTGGGGGGGCTGATCTCCTCTCTGGAAACACCATATATTTT
-	TRBJ1-5	TRBD1	TRBV7-8	CASSLNEQGNQPQHF	TGTGCCAGCAGCTTAAATGAACAGGGGAATCAGCCCCAGCATTTT
few	TRBJ1-5	-	TRBV6-1	CASSERRGPNQPQHF	TGTGCCAGCAGTGAAAGGAGAGGTCCCAATCAGCCCCAGCATTTT
once	TRBJ2-2	TRBD2	TRBV5-1	CASRRLAGTGELFF	TGCGCCAGCAGGAGACTAGCGGGAACCGGGGAGCTGTTTTTT
-	TRBJ2-1	TRBD2	TRBV11-3	CASRVAGSGEQFF	TGTGCCAGTAGGGTAGCGGGGTCTGGGGAGCAGTTCTTC
-	TRBJ1-2	-	TRBV9	CASSPEGGGYGYTF	TGTGCCAGCAGCCCAGAGGGAGGGGGCTATGGCTACACCTTC
-	TRBJ2-1	-	TRBV7-9	CASSLSGTYNEQFF	TGTGCCAGCAGCTTATCAGGGACTTACAATGAGCAGTTCTTC
once	TRBJ2-7	TRBD2	TRBV7-9	CASSRGGRTYEQYF	TGTGCCAGCAGCCGGGGGGGTCGGACCTACGAGCAGTACTTC
-	TRBJ2-7	-	TRBV9	CASSVDPGSGEQYF	TGTGCCAGCAGCGTAGACCCGGGCTCAGGGGAGCAGTACTTC
-	TRBJ1-5	-	TRBV7-9	CASSLDQLDSNQPQHF	TGTGCCAGCAGCTTAGACCAACTCGATAGCAATCAGCCCCAGCATTTT
-	TRBJ2-5	-	TRBV9	CASSVALRGGSHRETQYF	TGTGCCAGCAGCGTAGCTTTGCGGGGTGGGTCACACAGAGAGACCCAGTACTTC
-	TRBJ1-3	TRBD1	TRBV19	CASSTRGDRDTGNTIYF	TGTGCCAGTAGTACCCGTGGGGACAGGGATACCGGAAACACCATATATTTT
-	TRBJ1-5	-	TRBV5-1	CASSLEGREPQHF	TGCGCCAGCAGCTTGGAAGGGCGGGAGCCCCAGCATTTT
-	TRBJ2-7	TRBD1	TRBV6-5	CASSYPDRFEQYF	TGTGCCAGCAGTTACCCGGACAGGTTCGAGCAGTACTTC
-	TRBJ2-3	-	TRBV5-1	CASSLDSDTQYF	TGCGCCAGCAGCTTGGACTCAGATACGCAGTATTTT
-	TRBJ2-6	-	TRBV4-3	CASSQDSGTGANVLTF	TGCGCCAGCAGCCAAGATTCGGGGACTGGGGCCAACGTCCTGACTTTC
few	TRBJ1-1	-	TRBV13	CASSPRTVDEAFF	TGTGCCAGCAGCCCCAGGACAGTGGATGAAGCTTTCTTT
-	TRBJ2-3	-	TRBV6-1	CASSESVGSTDTQYF	TGTGCCAGCAGTGAATCAGTTGGCAGCACAGATACGCAGTATTTT
-	TRBJ2-7	TRBD2	TRBV2	CASREVAGPYNEQYF	TGTGCCAGCAGAGAAGTAGCGGGACCGTATAACGAGCAGTACTTC
-	TRBJ2-5	TRBD2	TRBV11-2	CASSPQGLAGGETQYF	TGTGCCAGCAGCCCACAGGGACTAGCGGGAGGCGAGACCCAGTACTTC
few	TRBJ2-7	-	TRBV2	CASSQTVVRSYEQYF	TGTGCCAGCAGTCAGACAGTGGTTAGATCCTACGAGCAGTACTTC
once	TRBJ1-2	TRBD1	TRBV25-1	CASSVDRGYNYGYTF	TGTGCCAGCAGTGTCGACAGGGGATATAACTATGGCTACACCTTC
-	TRBJ2-3	TRBD2	TRBV28	CASSPRTSGGTDTQYF	TGTGCCAGCAGTCCGCGGACTAGCGGAGGCACAGATACGCAGTATTTT
-	TRBJ2-7	-	TRBV6-1	CASNPTAERHEQYF	TGTGCCAGCAATCCCACAGCCGAACGCCACGAGCAGTACTTC
few	TRBJ1-2	-	TRBV4-1	CASSQVPNSGYTF	TGCGCCAGCAGCCAAGTACCCAACTCGGGCTACACCTTC
-	TRBJ2-3	-	TRBV28	CASSFPGRGVTDTQYF	TGTGCCAGCAGTTTTCCCGGCAGGGGAGTGACAGATACGCAGTATTTT
-	TRBJ1-1	-	TRBV20-1	CSAPYRTEAFF	TGCAGTGCTCCGTACAGGACTGAAGCTTTCTTT
-	TRBJ2-7	-	TRBV7-9	CASSSTAISSYEQYF	TGTGCCAGCAGCTCAACAGCTATCAGCTCCTACGAGCAGTACTTC
-	TRBJ1-1	-	TRBV25-1	CASSNRMNTEAFF	TGTGCCAGCAGTAATAGAATGAACACTGAAGCTTTCTTT
once	TRBJ2-3	-	TRBV2	CASSEEVSVRTDTQYF	TGTGCCAGCAGTGAAGAAGTTAGCGTGAGAACAGATACGCAGTATTTT
once	TRBJ2-7	TRBD2	TRBV28	CASSLGPSGVYEQYF	TGTGCCAGCAGTTTAGGTCCTAGCGGAGTCTACGAGCAGTACTTC
-	TRBJ2-1	TRBD1	TRBV5-1	CASSSLTGTGPFF	TGCGCCAGCAGCTCACTTACCGGGACAGGGCCGTTCTTC
-	TRBJ2-6	-	TRBV7-8	CASSLEPQPSGANVLTF	TGTGCCAGCAGCTTGGAGCCCCAGCCCTCTGGGGCCAACGTCCTGACTTTC
-	TRBJ2-5	TRBD2	TRBV19	CASSIRWLAGVGETQYF	TGTGCCAGTAGTATTAGATGGCTAGCGGGAGTAGGGGAGACCCAGTACTTC
once	TRBJ2-7	TRBD1	TRBV5-1	CASSFTGQSSYEQYF	TGCGCCAGCAGCTTCACGGGACAGAGCTCCTACGAGCAGTACTTC
-	TRBJ2-7	-	TRBV10-1	CASSEKRYEQYF	TGCGCCAGCAGTGAAAAGAGGTACGAGCAGTACTTC
-	TRBJ2-1	-	TRBV28	CASSPFSRDNEQFF	TGTGCCAGCAGTCCCTTCTCGCGGGACAATGAGCAGTTCTTC
few	TRBJ2-2	-	TRBV7-3	CASSFGGQNGELFF	TGTGCCAGCAGCTTTGGAGGCCAAAACGGGGAGCTGTTTTTT
-	TRBJ2-7	TRBD1	TRBV27	CASSRGQGVYYEQYF	TGTGCCAGCAGTAGGGGTCAGGGGGTTTACTACGAGCAGTACTTC
-	TRBJ1-2	-	TRBV7-9	CASSLAMAANGYTF	TGTGCCAGCAGCTTAGCTATGGCTGCCAATGGCTACACCTTC
-	TRBJ2-3	-	TRBV15	CATSKGGSVDTQYF	TGTGCCACCAGTAAGGGAGGTTCCGTAGATACGCAGTATTTT
-	TRBJ1-5	TRBD1	TRBV15	CATMGQGAPQHF	TGTGCCACCATGGGACAGGGAGCCCCCCAGCATTTT
-	TRBJ2-7	TRBD2	TRBV5-4	CASSGAPGLAGEEQYF	TGTGCCAGCAGCGGCGCTCCGGGACTAGCGGGAGAAGAGCAGTACTTC
-	TRBJ1-5	-	TRBV28	CASSSTFVSNQPQHF	TGTGCCAGCAGTTCAACATTTGTTAGCAATCAGCCCCAGCATTTT
-	TRBJ2-1	TRBD2	TRBV19	CASKAGVSSYNEQFF	TGTGCCAGTAAGGCGGGAGTCTCCTCCTACAATGAGCAGTTCTTC